These 8 T cell receptor beta chains share one sample of origin, sequenced in a study of blood T cell repertoires in COVID-19. Sequencing used immunoSEQ multiplex PCR; TCRdb keeps in-frame clones, though not all of them. Here the sample spans tens of thousands of clones, more than 75% being singletons. Sequences were obtained from peripheral blood. Source of these receptors: a human donor in a cohort sampled during active COVID-19.

The chain is built from TRBV18 and TRBJ2-2, with no clear D. The V end was cut by 1 base, the J end by 5 bases, with 11 bases between. This CDR3 is 15 amino acids long. CDR1 KGHSH and CDR2 LQKENI come from the germline V gene. In DNA form, the CDR3 reads TGTGCCAGCTCACCACGAAGAGGTGAGACCGGGGAGCTGTTTTTT. It yields the protein CASSPRRGETGELFF.

The chain's CDR3 is CASSYSVQGSYEQYF. Here the CDR3 DNA reads TGTGCCAGCAGTTACTCAGTACAGGGGAGCTACGAGCAGTACTTC. V gene TRBV6-2 or TRBV6-3 combines with J gene TRBJ2-7; 7 positions agree with TRBD1. In germline, CDR1 is MNHEY, CDR2 SVGEGT. The CDR3 is made up of 15 amino acids. Unmatched junction bases numbered 5, after V lost 0 bases and J lost 3 bases.

The gene calls are TRBV7-2 and TRBJ1-1; D not resolved. V lost 5 bases and J 4 bases, leaving 17 bases between the germline ends. This CDR3 region has 15 residues. Germline V gene data show CDR1 as SGHTA and CDR2 as FQGNSA. CDR3 sequence (DNA): TGTGCCAGCAGCAAGAGTAGTTTTGGGAGCACTGAAGCTTTCTTT. Protein sequence: CASSKSSFGSTEAFF.

In its sample, this clone was seen once. The chain carries TRBV10-2 and TRBJ1-6, with D unresolved. Germline CDR1 and CDR2: WSHSY and SAAADI. The CDR3 length is 14 residues. The ends were cut back, 2 bases at V and 7 bases at J, with 9 bases in the middle. As DNA, the CDR3 is TGCGCCAGCAGTGAGGGACTCCGGAATTCACCCCTCCACTTT. This codes for CASSEGLRNSPLHF.

The V call is TRBV7-9, the J call TRBJ1-1; a possible D gene is TRBD1 (6 bases). Germline-derived CDR1 and CDR2 are SEHNR and FQNEAQ (reference sequence). The CDR3 length is 14 residues. V was trimmed by 5 bases and J by 1 base, leaving 11 bases between them. As DNA, the CDR3 is TGTGCCAGCAGCAACCACAGGGAGAACACTGAAGCTTTCTTT. Protein product: CASSNHRENTEAFF.

CDR3 protein: CASRADSSRTEAFF. CDR3 in DNA: TGTGCCAGCAGGGCGGACAGTTCTAGGACTGAAGCTTTCTTT. The chain employs TRBV6-5 and TRBJ1-1, with D possibly matching TRBD1 (6 bases). Germline values: CDR1 MNHEY, CDR2 SVGAGI. The germline V and J ends were trimmed by 6 bases and 5 bases, with 16 bases remaining between them. The CDR3 has 14 residues.

The chain recombines TRBV6-5 with TRBJ1-3, with 7 positions matching TRBD1. The CDR3 sequence is 15 residues long. Germline V gene data show CDR1 as MNHEY and CDR2 as SVGAGI. V lost 3 bases and J lost 4; bases outside the gene matches: 6. CDR3 sequence (DNA): TGTGCCAGCAGTTATAGCGGACAGGAAGGAAACACCATATATTTT. Translation: CASSYSGQEGNTIYF.

This chain uses TRBV4-2 with TRBJ1-6, with 9 bases aligning to TRBD1. CDR3 length: 15 residues. Germline values: CDR1 LGHNA, CDR2 YNFKEQ. V was pared by 0 bases and J by 10 bases, with 4 bases of the junction left unmatched. The CDR3 sequence is CASSQDWGQGSPLHF. The CDR3 nucleotides are TGTGCCAGCAGCCAAGATTGGGGACAGGGATCACCCCTCCACTTT.